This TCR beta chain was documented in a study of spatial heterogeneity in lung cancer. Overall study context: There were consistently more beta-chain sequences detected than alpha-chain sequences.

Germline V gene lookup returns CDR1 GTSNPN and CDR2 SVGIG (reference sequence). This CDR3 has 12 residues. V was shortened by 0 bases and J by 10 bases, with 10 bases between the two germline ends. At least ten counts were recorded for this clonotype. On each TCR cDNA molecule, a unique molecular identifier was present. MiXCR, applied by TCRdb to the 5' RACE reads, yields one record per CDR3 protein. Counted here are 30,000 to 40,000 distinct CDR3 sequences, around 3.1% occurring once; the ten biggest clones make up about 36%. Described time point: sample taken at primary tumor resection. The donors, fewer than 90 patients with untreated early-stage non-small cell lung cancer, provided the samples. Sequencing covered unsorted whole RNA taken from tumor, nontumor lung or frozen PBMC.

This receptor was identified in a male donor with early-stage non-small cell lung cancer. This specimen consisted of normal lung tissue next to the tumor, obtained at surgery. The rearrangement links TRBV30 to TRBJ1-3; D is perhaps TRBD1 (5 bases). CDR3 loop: CAWSVRGRTIYF. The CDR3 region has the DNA TGTGCCTGGAGTGTAAGGGGACGGACCATATATTTT.